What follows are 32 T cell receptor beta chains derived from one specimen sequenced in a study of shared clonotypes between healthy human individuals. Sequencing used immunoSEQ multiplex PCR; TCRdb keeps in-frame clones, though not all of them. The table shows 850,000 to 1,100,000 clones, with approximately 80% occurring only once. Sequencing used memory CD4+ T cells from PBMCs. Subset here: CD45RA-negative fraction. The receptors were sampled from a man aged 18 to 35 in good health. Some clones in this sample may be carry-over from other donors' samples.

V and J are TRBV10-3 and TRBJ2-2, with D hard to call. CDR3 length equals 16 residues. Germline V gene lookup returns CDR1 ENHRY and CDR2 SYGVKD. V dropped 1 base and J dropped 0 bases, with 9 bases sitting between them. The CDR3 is CAISELGTTNTGELFF. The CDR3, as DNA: TGTGCCATCAGTGAGTTAGGCACAACGAACACCGGGGAGCTGTTTTTT.

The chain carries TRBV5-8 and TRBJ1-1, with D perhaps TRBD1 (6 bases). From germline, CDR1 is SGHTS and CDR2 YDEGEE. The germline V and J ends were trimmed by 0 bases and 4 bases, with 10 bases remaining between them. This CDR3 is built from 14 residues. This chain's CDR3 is CASSLGLQGTEAFF. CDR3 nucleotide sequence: TGTGCCAGCAGCTTGGGACTACAGGGCACTGAAGCTTTCTTT.

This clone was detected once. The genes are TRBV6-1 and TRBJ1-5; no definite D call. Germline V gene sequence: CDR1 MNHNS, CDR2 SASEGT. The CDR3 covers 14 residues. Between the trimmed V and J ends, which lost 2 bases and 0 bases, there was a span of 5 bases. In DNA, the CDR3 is TGTGCCAGCAGTGAACAGAATAGCAATCAGCCCCAGCATTTT. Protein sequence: CASSEQNSNQPQHF.

The DNA of the CDR3 is TGTGCCAGCAGTCGGGGCGGGGGGCGGTCAGATACGCAGTATTTT. As protein: CASSRGGGRSDTQYF. The chain is built from TRBV28 and TRBJ2-3; TRBD2 matches at 8 bases. The CDR3 consists of 15 residues. The germline V gene encodes CDR1 MDHEN and CDR2 SYDVKM. Unmatched junction bases numbered 8, after V lost 5 bases and J lost 4 bases.

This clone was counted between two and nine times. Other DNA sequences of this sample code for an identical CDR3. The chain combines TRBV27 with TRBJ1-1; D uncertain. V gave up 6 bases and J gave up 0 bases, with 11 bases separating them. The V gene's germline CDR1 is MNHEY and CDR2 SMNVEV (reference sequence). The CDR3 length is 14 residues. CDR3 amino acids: CASSPWTVNTEAFF. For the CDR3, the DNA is TGTGCCAGCAGCCCCTGGACCGTGAACACTGAAGCTTTCTTT.

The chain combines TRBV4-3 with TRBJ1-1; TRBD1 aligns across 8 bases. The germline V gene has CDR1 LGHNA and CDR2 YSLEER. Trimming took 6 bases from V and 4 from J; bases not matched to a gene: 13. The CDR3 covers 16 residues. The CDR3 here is CASRKGGAGGGTEAFF. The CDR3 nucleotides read TGCGCCAGCAGAAAGGGGGGGGCAGGGGGCGGCACTGAAGCTTTCTTT.

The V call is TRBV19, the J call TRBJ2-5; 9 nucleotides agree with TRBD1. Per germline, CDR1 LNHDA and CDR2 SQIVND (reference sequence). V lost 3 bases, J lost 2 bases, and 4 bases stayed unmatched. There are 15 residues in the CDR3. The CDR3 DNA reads TGTGCCAGTAGTATTATGGGACAGGGTCAAGAGACCCAGTACTTC. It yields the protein CASSIMGQGQETQYF.

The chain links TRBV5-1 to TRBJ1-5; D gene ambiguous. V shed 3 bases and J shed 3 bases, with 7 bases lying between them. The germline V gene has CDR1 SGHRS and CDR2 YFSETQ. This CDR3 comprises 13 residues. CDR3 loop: CASSSEINQPQHF. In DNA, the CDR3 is TGCGCCAGCAGCTCCGAAATCAATCAGCCCCAGCATTTT.

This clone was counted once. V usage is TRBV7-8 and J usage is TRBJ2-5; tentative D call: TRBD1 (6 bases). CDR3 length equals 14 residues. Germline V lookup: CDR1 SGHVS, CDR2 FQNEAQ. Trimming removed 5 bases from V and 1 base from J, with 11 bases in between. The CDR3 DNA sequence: TGTGCCAGCAGCCTAGACAGGTTCCAAGAGACCCAGTACTTC. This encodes CASSLDRFQETQYF.

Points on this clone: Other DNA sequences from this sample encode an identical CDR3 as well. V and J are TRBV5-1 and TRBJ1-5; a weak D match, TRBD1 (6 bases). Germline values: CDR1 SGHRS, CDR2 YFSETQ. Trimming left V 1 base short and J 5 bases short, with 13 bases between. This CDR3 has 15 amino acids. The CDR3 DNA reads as TGCGCCAGCAGCTTGAACGGGGGGCGCGATCAGCCCCAGCATTTT. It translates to CASSLNGGRDQPQHF.

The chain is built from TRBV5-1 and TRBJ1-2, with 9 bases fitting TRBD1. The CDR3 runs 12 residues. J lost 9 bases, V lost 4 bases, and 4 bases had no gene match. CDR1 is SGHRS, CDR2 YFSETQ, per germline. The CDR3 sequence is CASSEGQGSYTF. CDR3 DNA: TGCGCCAGCAGCGAAGGACAGGGGAGCTACACCTTC.

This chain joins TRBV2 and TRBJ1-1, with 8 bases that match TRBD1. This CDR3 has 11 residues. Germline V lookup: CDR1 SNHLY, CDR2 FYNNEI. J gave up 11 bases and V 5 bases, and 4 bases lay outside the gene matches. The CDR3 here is CASSQGALAFF. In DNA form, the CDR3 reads TGTGCCAGCAGTCAGGGGGCTTTGGCTTTCTTT.

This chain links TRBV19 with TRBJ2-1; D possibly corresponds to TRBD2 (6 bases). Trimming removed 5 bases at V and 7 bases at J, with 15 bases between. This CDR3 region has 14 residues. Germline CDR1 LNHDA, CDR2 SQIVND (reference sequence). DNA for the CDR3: TGTGCCAGTAGTTATTTGACTAGTGATAATGAGCAGTTCTTC. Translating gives CASSYLTSDNEQFF.

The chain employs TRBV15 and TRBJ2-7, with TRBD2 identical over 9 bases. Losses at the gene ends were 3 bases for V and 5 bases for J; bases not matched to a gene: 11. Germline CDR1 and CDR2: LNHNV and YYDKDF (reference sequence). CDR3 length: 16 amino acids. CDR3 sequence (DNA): TGTGCCACCAGCAGGGGGGCCCAACTAGCGGGCCACGAGCAGTACTTC. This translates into CATSRGAQLAGHEQYF.

CDR3 amino acids: CASSLTGDTGNTIYF. CDR3 bases: TGTGCCAGCTCACTGACAGGGGACACTGGAAACACCATATATTTT. This sequence joins TRBV18 and TRBJ1-3; 8 positions match TRBD1. The CDR3 has 15 amino acids. V lost 4 bases and J lost 2; bases outside the gene matches: 4. Germline loops: CDR1 KGHSH, CDR2 LQKENI.

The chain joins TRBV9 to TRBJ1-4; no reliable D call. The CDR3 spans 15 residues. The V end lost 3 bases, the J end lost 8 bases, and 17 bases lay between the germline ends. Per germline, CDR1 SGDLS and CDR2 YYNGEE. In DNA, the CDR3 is TGTGCCAGCAGCGCCGGACCCGAGAGAAGGGAAAAACTGTTTTTT. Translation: CASSAGPERREKLFF.

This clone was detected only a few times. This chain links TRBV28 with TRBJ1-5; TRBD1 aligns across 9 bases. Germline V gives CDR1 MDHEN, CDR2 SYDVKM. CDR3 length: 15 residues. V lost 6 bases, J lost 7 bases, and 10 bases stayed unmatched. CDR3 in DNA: TGTGCCAGCAGGAGGTCAGGACAGGGGAGGCAGCCCCAGCATTTT. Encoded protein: CASRRSGQGRQPQHF. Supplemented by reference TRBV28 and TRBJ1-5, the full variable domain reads DVKVTQSSRYLVKRTGEKVFLECVQDMDHENMFWYRQDPGLGLRLIYFSYDVKMKEKGDIPEGYSVSREKKERFSLILESASTNQTSMYLCASRRSGQGRQPQHFGDGTRLSIL.

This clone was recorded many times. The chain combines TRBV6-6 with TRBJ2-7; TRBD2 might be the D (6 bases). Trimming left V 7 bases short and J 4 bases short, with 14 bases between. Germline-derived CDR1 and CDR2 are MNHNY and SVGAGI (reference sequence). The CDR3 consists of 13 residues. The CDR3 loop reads CASTGGNSYEQYF. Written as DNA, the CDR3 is TGTGCCAGCACCGGGGGTAATTCGTACGAGCAGTACTTC.

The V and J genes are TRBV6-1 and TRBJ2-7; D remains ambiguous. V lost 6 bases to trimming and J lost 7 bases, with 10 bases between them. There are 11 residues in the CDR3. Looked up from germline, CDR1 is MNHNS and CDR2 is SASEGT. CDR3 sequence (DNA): TGTGCCAGCAGCCCGCCCCGGGAGCAGTACTTC. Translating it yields CASSPPREQYF.

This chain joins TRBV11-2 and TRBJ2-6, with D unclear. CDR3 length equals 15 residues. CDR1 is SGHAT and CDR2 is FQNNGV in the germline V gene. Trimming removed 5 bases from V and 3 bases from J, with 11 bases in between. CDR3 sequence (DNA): TGTGCCAGCAGCCCGGGTTTCGGTGGGGCCAACGTCCTGACTTTC. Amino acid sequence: CASSPGFGGANVLTF.

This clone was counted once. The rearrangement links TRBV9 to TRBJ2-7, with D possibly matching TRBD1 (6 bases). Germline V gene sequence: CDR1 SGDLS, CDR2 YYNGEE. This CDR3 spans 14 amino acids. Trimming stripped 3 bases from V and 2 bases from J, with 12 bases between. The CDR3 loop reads CASSAGAGPYEQYF. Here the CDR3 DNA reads TGTGCCAGCAGCGCAGGGGCCGGGCCCTACGAGCAGTACTTC.

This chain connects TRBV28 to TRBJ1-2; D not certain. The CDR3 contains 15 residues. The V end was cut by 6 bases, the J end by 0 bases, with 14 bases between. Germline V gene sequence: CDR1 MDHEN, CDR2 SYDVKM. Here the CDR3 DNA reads TGTGCCAGCAGCCCAGGAGGGCAGTCTAACTATGGCTACACCTTC. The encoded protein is CASSPGGQSNYGYTF.

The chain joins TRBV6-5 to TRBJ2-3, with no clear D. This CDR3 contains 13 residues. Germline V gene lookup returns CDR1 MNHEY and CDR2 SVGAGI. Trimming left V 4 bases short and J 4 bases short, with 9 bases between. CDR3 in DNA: TGTGCCAGCAGTTCTACCCTCTCAGATACGCAGTATTTT. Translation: CASSSTLSDTQYF.

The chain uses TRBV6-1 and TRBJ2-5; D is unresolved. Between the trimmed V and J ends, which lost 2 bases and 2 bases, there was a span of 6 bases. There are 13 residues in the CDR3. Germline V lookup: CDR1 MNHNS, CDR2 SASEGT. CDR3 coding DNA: TGTGCCAGCAGTGAAAGGGATCAAGAGACCCAGTACTTC. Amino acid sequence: CASSERDQETQYF.

CDR3 protein: CASSIGARYQPQHF. CDR3 bases: TGTGCCAGTAGTATAGGGGCCAGGTATCAGCCCCAGCATTTT. The rearrangement joins TRBV19 to TRBJ1-5, with unresolved D. Per the germline V gene, CDR1 is LNHDA and CDR2 is SQIVND (reference sequence). Trimming took off 1 base at V and 5 bases at J, with 9 bases between the two ends. The CDR3 sequence is 14 residues long.

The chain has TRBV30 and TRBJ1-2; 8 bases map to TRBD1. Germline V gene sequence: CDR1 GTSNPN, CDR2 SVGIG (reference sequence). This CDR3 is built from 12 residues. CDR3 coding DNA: TGTGCGGCGGACAGGGATAGACGTGGCTACACCTTC. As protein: CAADRDRRGYTF.

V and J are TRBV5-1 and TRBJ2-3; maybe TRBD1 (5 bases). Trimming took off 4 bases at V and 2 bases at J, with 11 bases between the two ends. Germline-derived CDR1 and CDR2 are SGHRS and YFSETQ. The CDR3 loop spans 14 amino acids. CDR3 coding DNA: TGCGCCAGCAGCATTGGACAACCCACAGATACGCAGTATTTT. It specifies CASSIGQPTDTQYF. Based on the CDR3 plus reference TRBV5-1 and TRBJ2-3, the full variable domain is KAGVTQTPRYLIKTRGQQVTLSCSPISGHRSVSWYQQTPGQGLQFLFEYFSETQRNKGNFPGRFSGRQFSNSRSEMNVSTLELGDSALYLCASSIGQPTDTQYFGPGTRLTVL.

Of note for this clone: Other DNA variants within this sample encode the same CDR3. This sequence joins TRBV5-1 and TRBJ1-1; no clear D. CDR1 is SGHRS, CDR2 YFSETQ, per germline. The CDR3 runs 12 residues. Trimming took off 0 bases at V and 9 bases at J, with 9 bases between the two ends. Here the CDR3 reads CASSLGQSKAFF. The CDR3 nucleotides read TGCGCCAGCAGCTTGGGGCAGAGTAAAGCTTTCTTT.

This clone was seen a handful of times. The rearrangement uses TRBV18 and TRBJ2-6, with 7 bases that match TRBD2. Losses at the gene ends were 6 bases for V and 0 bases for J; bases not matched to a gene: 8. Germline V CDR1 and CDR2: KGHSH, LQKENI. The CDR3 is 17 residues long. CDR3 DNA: TGTGCCAGCTCTCCGCAGGGCGGGGGCTCTGGGGCCAACGTCCTGACTTTC. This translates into CASSPQGGGSGANVLTF. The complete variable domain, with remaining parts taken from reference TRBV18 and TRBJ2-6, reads NAGVMQNPRHLVRRRGQEARLRCSPMKGHSHVYWYRQLPEEGLKFMVYLQKENIIDESGMPKERFSAEFPKEGPSILRIQQVVRGDSAAYFCASSPQGGGSGANVLTFGAGSRLTVL.

The CDR3 spells CASRGTGGRSGYTF. CDR3 DNA sequence: TGTGCCAGCAGGGGTACGGGGGGGAGGAGTGGCTACACCTTC. V and J are TRBV28 and TRBJ1-2, with D perhaps TRBD1 (5 bases). The germline CDR1 and CDR2 sequences are MDHEN and SYDVKM. The ends were cut back, 6 bases at V and 7 bases at J, with 18 bases in the middle. CDR3 size: 14 residues.

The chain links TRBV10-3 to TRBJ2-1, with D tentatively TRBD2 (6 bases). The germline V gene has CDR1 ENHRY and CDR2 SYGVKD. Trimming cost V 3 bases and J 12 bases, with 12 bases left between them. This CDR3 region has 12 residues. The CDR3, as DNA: TGTGCCATCAGTGATGCGGGACGCCGGCAGTTCTTC. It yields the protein CAISDAGRRQFF.

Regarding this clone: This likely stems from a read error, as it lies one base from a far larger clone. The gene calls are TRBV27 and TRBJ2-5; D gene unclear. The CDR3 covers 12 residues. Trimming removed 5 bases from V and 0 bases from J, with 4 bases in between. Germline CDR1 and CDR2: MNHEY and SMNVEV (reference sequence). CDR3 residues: CASSEYQETQYF. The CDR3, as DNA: TGTGCCAGCAGTGAGTACCAAGAGACCCAGTACTTC.